This TCR beta chain came from a study of shared clonotypes between healthy human individuals. Study-level findings and limits: Rarefaction demonstrated incomplete sorted-subset sequencing despite large depth. Sharing of clonotypes among donors was expected to vary with sequencing depth.

Generated by immunoSEQ multiplex PCR, the TCRdb table keeps only in-frame clones and is missing some. The sample has more than 2,000,000 clones; around 94% are singletons. For this clone: Its antigen is undetermined. At one boundary the junction diverges from the germline segment, which might be a read error.

The V gene's germline CDR1 is SSHAT and CDR2 FNYEAQ (reference sequence). This CDR3 spans 15 amino acids. Sequenced material: naive CD4+ T cells sorted from blood. Subset denoted: CD45RA+ positively selected. The origin of this receptor is a man between 18 and 35 years old in good health. The chain has TRBV7-7 and TRBJ2-2; D is unresolved. The CDR3 DNA is TGTGCTAGCAGCCCATTAGGTCCGGGTACCGGGGAGCTGTTTTTT. The encoded protein is CASSPLGPGTGELFF.